This T cell receptor beta chain was recorded in a study of PD-L1 blockade in urothelial cancer listed by TCRdb under 2017. Looking at the study overall: Therapy was started in 2014 for all patients, and atezolizumab 1,200 mg was administered intravenously every 3 weeks. The study was an exploratory multi-omic analysis of somatic, immune and clinical correlates of response to PD-L1 blockade with atezolizumab in urothelial cancer. Blood samples were analyzed 3 weeks after the start of treatment (second dose) and 6 weeks after the start of treatment. Blood samples yielded a median of around 150,000 T cells and around 80,000 unique TCRs, with median clonality roughly 0.085. Roughly 10 patients reached durable clinical benefit, while fewer than 25 patients did not. Pretreatment tumor samples and matched peripheral blood, collected serially before and after atezolizumab treatment, underwent TCR sequencing. Durable clinical benefit was defined as progression-free survival longer than 6 months, and TCR features were also tested against progression-free and overall survival. An ECOG performance status of 0 or 1 was recorded for the patients, and 0 to 3 prior chemotherapy regimens had been received by the patients. About 85% of the 29 patients were identified as males with urothelial cancer of bladder origin, and a prior smoking history was reported by 18 of 29 patients. In the same patients, whole exome sequencing and RNA sequencing of pretreatment tumors were performed in addition to TCR sequencing. Pretreatment blood TCR-seq was available for about 27 patients, at least one posttreatment blood collection was obtained for roughly 24 patients, and tumor TCR-seq was available for roughly 24 patients.

The cohort comprised roughly 30 patients with locally advanced or metastatic urothelial carcinoma treated at Memorial Sloan Kettering on a trial protocol. Peripheral blood mononuclear cells were collected pretreatment and during treatment, with between 1 and 8 total time points per patient. The Qiagen DNeasy Blood extraction kit was used to purify genomic DNA from total PBMCs and tumor samples. PBMCs were collected pretreatment and during treatment and were isolated and stored as previously described. Turning to this clone: Its antigen remains undetermined. Base qualities are not provided; no much larger clone lies one nucleotide away.

Synthetic TCR analog templates were spiked into each PCR to estimate absolute template abundance from read counts. The immunoSEQ assay was used to amplify TCRbeta CDR3 regions from genomic DNA with bias-controlled V and J gene primers. Sequencing of rearranged TCRbeta segments was performed at approximately 20X coverage. On the study's bioinformatics: Clustering was used to correct sequencing errors, and CDR3s were annotated against IMGT to assign V, D and J genes. Out-of-frame and stop-codon sequences were excluded, and only productive TCRbeta rearrangements were used in downstream analyses. Clonality was computed as one minus Shannon entropy normalized by the log of the number of unique productive sequences. Clones differing between time points or between blood and tumor were identified by Fisher's exact test with Benjamini-Hochberg correction at adjusted p below 0.01. TCRdb's version of the immuneACCESS table is confined to in-frame rearrangements and falls short of the full clone set. An unresolved V gene accounts for under half of the shortfall where checked; the remainder is of unknown origin. The DNA was the basis for D and trimming; V, J and clone size are from that table. Across this sample there are some 76,000 clones, with approximately 91% seen only once. The biggest ten clones account for roughly 3.4% of the sample.

Overall results and qualifications from the work: Because of the small sample size (n ≈ 30) and the many exploratory analyses performed, the results are intended to be regarded as hypothesis-generating. A pretreatment peripheral blood TCR clonality below the median was linked to improved progression-free and overall survival. Greater expansion of tumor-associated TCR clones in peripheral blood 3 weeks after the start of treatment was observed in patients with durable benefit (n ≈ 20, p = 0.022).

V lost 6 bases and J lost 3 bases, and the count of bases not matched to a germline gene is 16. Inclusive of the bounding cysteine and phenylalanine, the CDR3 is 17 residues long. Just the 51-base CDR3 DNA is kept, in frame starting at base 1. In the germline V gene, CDR1 corresponds to MGHRA and CDR2 to YSYEKL. The TCR originated in a man aged 55 to 70 with urothelial cancer. The rearranged chain carries TRBV4-1 and TRBJ2-7, and 8 bases in between align with TRBD2. Sample: PBMCs, taken around atezolizumab (anti-PD-L1) treatment. Read as DNA, the sequence is TGCGCCAGCAGACCCAGCCTTAGCGGGAACTCCCGCTACGAGCAGTACTTC. This yields the protein CASRPSLSGNSRYEQYF.